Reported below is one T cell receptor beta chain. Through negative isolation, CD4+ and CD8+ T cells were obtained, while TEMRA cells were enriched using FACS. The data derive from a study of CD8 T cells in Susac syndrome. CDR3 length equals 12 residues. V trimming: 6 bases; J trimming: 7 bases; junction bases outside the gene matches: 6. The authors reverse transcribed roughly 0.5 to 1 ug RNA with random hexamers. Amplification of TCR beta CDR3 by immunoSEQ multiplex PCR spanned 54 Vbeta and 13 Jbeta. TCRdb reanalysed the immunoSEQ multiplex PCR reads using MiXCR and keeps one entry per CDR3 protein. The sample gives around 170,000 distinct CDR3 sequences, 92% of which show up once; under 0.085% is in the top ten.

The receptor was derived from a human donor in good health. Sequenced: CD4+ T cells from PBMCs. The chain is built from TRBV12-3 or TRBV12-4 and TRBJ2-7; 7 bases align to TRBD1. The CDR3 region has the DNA TGTGCCAGCAGACGGGACAGTGGGGAGCAGTACTTC. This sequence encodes CASRRDSGEQYF.